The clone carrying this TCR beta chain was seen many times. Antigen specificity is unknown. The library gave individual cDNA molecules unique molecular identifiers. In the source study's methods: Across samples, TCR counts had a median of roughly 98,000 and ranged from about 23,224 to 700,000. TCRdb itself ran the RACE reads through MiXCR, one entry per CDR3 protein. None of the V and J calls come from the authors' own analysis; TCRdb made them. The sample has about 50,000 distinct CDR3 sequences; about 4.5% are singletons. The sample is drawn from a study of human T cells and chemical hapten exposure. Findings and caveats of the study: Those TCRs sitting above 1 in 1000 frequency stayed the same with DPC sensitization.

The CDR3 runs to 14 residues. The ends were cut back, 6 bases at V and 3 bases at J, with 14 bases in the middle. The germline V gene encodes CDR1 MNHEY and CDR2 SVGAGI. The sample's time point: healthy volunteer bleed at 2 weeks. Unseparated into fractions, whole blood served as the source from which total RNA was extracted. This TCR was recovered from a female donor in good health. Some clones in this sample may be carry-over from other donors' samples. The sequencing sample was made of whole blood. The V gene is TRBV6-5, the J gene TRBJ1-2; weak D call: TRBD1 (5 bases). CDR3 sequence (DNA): TGTGCCAGCAGCTCCCTGACAGTGGACTATGGCTACACCTTC. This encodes CASSSLTVDYGYTF.